This TCR beta chain appears in the sequencing data of a study of response to subunit inactivated influenza vaccine. The study's findings and limits: Authors suggested each seasonal flu vaccination may recruit only limited numbers of new T cells.

This clonotype came up a few times. Its target is unknown. The CDR3 is 12 residues long. The V gene's germline CDR1 is SQVTM and CDR2 ANQGSEA. V gave up 5 bases and J gave up 1 base, with 7 bases separating them. MiXCR, applied by TCRdb to the RT-PCR reads, yields one record per CDR3 protein. The table has about half a million distinct CDR3 sequences, roughly 25% seen once. The TCR sequence derives from a man aged 45-65 years who received an inactivated influenza vaccine. The sequencing here drew on CD4+ T cells sorted from PBMCs, taken 4 to 6 days after vaccination. The chain has TRBV29-1 and TRBJ2-3, with D possibly matching TRBD1 (6 bases). The DNA for the CDR3 is TGCAGCGTTTACAGGGGCACAGATACGCAGTATTTT. Translating it yields CSVYRGTDTQYF.